This TCR beta chain stems from a study of molecular identifiers for immune sequencing clone quantification listed by TCRdb under 2018. In terms of the full investigation: In a replicate experiment, RNA from about 20,000 or 100,000 naive CD8 T cells was split into five aliquots, four of which were sequenced. CD8 T cells were used in a methods study to benchmark molecular-identifier clustering-based TCR repertoire sequencing (MIDCIRS) and TCR RNA copy counting.

The library was built by means of PCR. The sequencer listed for this sample is NextSeq 500. Preparation of bulk TCR libraries followed a previously described approach, with the TCR primers listed in Table S5. Purification of total RNA was performed with the Qiagen AllPrep DNA/RNA kit. Before analysis, reads from multiple sequencing runs of one library were combined. The study's processing was this. Only reads with exact TCR constant sequence were kept, trimmed to 150 nt, and grouped by their 12-nt molecular barcodes. Within each barcode group, reads were sub-clustered at a 15% Levenshtein threshold, and quality-weighted consensus sequences were built per RNA molecule. Non-functional sequences were excluded, and lower-count sequences lying one edit away from another sequence were also excluded. Based on fitting two negative binomial distributions, any barcode sub-cluster with under 20% of the maximum read count was discarded. TCRdb reran the public reads through fastp at Q25 and MiXCR, keeping productive beta chains. CDR3 protein sequences are deduplicated, and each keeps its most common genes and DNA. The V and J calls follow TCRdb's processing rather than the paper's. The sample table records about 40,000 distinct CDR3 sequences; 20% to 25% of these occur just once. The ten largest clonotypes hold about 1% of the sample.

Naive CD8 T cell libraries were made from 20,000 to 1,000,000 sorted cells using 10%, 30% or 50% of purified RNA. On a BD FACSAria II, naive CD8 T cells were FACS-sorted as CD8+CD4-CCR7+CD45RA+ and collected into RLT Plus buffer. To test detection sensitivity, Jurkat RNA equivalent to about ten TCR copies was spiked into samples of roughly 18,000-1,000,000 naive CD8 T cells. Enrichment of CD8 T cells was done with RosetteSep CD8+ T Cell Enrichment Cocktail plus Ficoll-Paque, and ACK red cell lysis came afterward. Via the germline V gene (reference sequence), CDR1 is MNHEY and CDR2 SMNVEV. V is clipped by 7 bases and J by 0 bases, and the sequence between their germline boundaries is 16 bases long. Taken from cysteine to phenylalanine, the CDR3 has 16 residues. CDR3 DNA only is kept here, 48 bases in frame from base 1. Overall study outcomes, separate from this receptor: When barcode sub-clustering was not used, chimeric consensus sequences inflated TCR diversity, with chimeras reaching as high as 47%. Highly expanded clone sizes could be underestimated if identical TCR molecules share a barcode. In CMV-specific effector cells, clones with more than 20 RNA copies contained over 99% of molecules, whereas in naive cells such clones contained under 1% of molecules. Modeling indicated approximately 3.1 TCR RNA copies recovered per cell, compared with around 10 by digital PCR, which implies a capture efficiency of 25% to 35%. A single cell's worth of spiked-in Jurkat TCR RNA was reported detectable even among under 1.1 million naive CD8 T cells. Naive libraries contained spiked-in Jurkat TCR RNA (roughly ten copies' worth), which is not part of the donor repertoire.

This clonotype was seen at least ten times. This clone's antigen is unknown. Base quality data are lacking; no much larger clone is found one base away. The receptor's source is a human donor in good health. Some libraries in this study had Jurkat cell RNA spiked in. This chain joins TRBV27 to TRBJ2-1; the D gene lacks a confident call. Sequencing was performed on naive CD8+ T cells from blood, with Jurkat cell RNA spiked in. The cell subset or site label here, explained by the study, means: FACS-sorted CD8+CD4-CCR7+CD45RA+ naive T cells. The DNA sequence follows: TGTGCCAGCAACCCACTCCTCCCCTCCTCCTACAATGAGCAGTTCTTC. This encodes CASNPLLPSSYNEQFF.